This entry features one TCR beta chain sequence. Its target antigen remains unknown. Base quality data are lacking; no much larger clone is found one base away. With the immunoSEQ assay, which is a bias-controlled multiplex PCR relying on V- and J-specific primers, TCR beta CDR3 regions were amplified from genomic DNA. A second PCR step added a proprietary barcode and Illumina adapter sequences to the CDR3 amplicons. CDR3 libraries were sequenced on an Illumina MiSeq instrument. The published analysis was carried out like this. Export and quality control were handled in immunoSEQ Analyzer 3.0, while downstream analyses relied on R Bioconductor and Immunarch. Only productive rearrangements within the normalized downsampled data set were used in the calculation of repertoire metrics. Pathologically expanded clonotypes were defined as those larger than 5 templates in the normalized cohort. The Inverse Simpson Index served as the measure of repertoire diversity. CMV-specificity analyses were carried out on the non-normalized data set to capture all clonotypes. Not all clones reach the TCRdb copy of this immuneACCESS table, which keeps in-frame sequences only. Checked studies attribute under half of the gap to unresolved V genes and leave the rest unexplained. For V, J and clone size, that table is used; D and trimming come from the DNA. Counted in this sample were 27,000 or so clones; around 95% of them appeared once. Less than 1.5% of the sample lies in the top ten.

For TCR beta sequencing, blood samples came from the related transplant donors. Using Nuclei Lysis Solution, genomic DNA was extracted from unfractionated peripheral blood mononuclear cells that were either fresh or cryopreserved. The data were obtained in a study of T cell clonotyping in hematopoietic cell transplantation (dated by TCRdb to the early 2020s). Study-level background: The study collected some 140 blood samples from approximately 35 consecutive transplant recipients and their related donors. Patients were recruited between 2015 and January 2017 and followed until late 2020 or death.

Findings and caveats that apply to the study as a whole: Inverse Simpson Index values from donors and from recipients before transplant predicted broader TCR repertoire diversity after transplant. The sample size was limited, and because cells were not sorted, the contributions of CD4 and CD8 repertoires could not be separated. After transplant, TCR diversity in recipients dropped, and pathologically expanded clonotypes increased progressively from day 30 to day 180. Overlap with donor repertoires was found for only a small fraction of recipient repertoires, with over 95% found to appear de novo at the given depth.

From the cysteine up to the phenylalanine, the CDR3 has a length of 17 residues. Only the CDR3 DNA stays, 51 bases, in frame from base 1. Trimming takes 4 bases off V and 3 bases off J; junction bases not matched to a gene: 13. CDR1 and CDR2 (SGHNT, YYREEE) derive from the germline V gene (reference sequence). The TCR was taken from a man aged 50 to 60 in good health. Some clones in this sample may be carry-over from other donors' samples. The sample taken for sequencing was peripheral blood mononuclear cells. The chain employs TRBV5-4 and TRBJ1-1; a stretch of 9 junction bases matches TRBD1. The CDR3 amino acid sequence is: CASSKETGTGYDTEAFF. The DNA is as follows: TGTGCCAGCAGCAAGGAAACCGGGACAGGGTATGACACTGAAGCTTTCTTT.